These 2 T cell receptor beta chains were sequenced from one sample in a study of blood T cell repertoires in COVID-19. Generated by immunoSEQ multiplex PCR, the TCRdb table keeps only in-frame clones and is missing some. The sample contains about 300,000 clones, approximately 83% of which appear only once. The specimen sequenced was PBMCs or T cells enriched from blood (not recorded which). The origin of the receptors is a man between 25 and 39 years old who had recovered from COVID-19.

The rearrangement uses TRBV30 and TRBJ1-1; the D gene is possibly TRBD1 (5 bases). The CDR3 runs to 12 residues. In germline, CDR1 is GTSNPN, CDR2 SVGIG (reference sequence). Deletions cut 5 bases from V and 6 bases from J, with 13 bases between. The DNA for the CDR3 is TGTGCCTGGTCCTACAGGATATCTGAAGCTTTCTTT. Encoded protein: CAWSYRISEAFF.

This chain joins TRBV10-3 and TRBJ1-2; 7 nucleotides align to TRBD1. Germline CDR1 and CDR2: ENHRY and SYGVKD. CDR3 length equals 15 residues. V lost 6 bases, J lost 5 bases, and 12 bases stayed unmatched. The DNA for the CDR3 is TGTGCCATCAGAAGTTGGACAGCAGGGGGGTATGGCTACACCTTC. Protein: CAIRSWTAGGYGYTF.